The clone carrying this T cell receptor beta chain was counted many times. The record originates from a study of early T cells in non-severe SARS-CoV-2 infection. TCRdb fed the 5' RACE reads into MiXCR, producing one record per CDR3 protein. The sample holds under 50,000 distinct CDR3 sequences; about 4% are singletons and the top ten take 5% to 6.5%. Germline CDR1 is SGHTA and CDR2 is FQGNSA. Deletions cut 4 bases from V and 2 bases from J, with 6 bases between. The CDR3 consists of 14 residues. The sequence was collected from an adult who was a healthcare worker with PCR-confirmed SARS-CoV-2 infection or an uninfected control (not recorded which). The source material was whole blood. V is TRBV7-2 and J is TRBJ2-6, with unresolved D. The CDR3 bases are TGTGCCAGCAGCTCTAATGCTGGGGCCAACGTCCTGACTTTC. Its protein is CASSSNAGANVLTF.